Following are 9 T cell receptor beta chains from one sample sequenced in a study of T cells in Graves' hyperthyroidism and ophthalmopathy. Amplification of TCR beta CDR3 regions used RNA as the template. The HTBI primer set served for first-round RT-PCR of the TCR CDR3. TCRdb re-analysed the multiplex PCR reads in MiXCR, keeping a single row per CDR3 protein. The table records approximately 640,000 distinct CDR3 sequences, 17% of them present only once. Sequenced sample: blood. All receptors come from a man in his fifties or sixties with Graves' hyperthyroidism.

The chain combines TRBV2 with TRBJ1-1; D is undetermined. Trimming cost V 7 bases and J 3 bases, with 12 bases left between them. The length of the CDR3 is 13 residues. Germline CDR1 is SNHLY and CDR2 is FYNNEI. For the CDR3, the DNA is TGTGCCAGCATAATTACAGACTACACTGAAGCTTTCTTT. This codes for CASIITDYTEAFF.

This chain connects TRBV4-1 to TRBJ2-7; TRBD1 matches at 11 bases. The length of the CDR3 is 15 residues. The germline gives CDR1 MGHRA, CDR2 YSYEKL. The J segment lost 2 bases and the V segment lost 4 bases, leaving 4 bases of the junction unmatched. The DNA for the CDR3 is TGCGCCAGCAGCCGAGGACAGGGGGCCGCCTACGAGCAGTACTTC. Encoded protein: CASSRGQGAAYEQYF.

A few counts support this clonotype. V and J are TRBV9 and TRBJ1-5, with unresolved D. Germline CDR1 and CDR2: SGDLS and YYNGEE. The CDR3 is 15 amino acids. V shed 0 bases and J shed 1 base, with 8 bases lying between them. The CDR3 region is CASSVEAASNQPQHF. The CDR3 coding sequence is TGTGCCAGCAGCGTAGAGGCAGCGAGCAATCAGCCCCAGCATTTT.

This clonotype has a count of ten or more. For the CDR3, the DNA is TGCAGTGCTAGAGAGGACAGGGAGACCCAGTACTTC. Translated: CSAREDRETQYF. The chain uses TRBV20-1 and TRBJ2-5; TRBD1 matches at 7 bases. This CDR3 contains 12 residues. In germline, CDR1 is DFQATT, CDR2 SNEGSKA (reference sequence). V shed 0 bases, J shed 5 bases, and the junction held 0 bases outside the gene matches.

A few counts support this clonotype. In DNA form, the CDR3 reads TGTGCCAGCAGTTTAAAAGCGGGAGGGCGTGAGCAGTTCTTC. As protein: CASSLKAGGREQFF. V usage is TRBV28 and J usage is TRBJ2-1; 10 nucleotides agree with TRBD2. The trim removed 2 bases at V and 9 bases at J, leaving 4 bases unmatched. Germline V gene data show CDR1 as MDHEN and CDR2 as SYDVKM. The CDR3 sequence is 14 residues long.

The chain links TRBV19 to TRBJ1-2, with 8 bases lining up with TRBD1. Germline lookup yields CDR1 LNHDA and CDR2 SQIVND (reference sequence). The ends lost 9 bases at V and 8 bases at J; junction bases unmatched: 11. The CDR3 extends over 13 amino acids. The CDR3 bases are TGTGCCAGCGCATTGCAGGGGGCAAACGGCTACACCTTC. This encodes CASALQGANGYTF.

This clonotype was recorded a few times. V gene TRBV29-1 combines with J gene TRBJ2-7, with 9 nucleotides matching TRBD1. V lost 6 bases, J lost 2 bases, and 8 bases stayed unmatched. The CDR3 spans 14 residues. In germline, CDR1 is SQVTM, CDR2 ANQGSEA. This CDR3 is CSVVERDRAYEQYF. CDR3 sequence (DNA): TGCAGCGTGGTGGAACGGGACAGGGCCTACGAGCAGTACTTC.

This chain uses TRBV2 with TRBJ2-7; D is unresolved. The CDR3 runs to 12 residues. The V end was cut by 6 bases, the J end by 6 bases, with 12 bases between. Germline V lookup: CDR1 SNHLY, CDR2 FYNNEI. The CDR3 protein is CASRVELSEQYF. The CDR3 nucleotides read TGTGCCAGCAGGGTTGAGTTGAGCGAGCAGTACTTC.

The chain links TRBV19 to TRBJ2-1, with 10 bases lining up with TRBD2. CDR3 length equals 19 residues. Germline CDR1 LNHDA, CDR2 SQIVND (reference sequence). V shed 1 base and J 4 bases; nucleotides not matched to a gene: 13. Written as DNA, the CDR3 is TGTGCCAGTAGTATAGGCGCACGGGGCCATAGCGGGAGGTACAATGAGCAGTTCTTC. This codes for CASSIGARGHSGRYNEQFF.